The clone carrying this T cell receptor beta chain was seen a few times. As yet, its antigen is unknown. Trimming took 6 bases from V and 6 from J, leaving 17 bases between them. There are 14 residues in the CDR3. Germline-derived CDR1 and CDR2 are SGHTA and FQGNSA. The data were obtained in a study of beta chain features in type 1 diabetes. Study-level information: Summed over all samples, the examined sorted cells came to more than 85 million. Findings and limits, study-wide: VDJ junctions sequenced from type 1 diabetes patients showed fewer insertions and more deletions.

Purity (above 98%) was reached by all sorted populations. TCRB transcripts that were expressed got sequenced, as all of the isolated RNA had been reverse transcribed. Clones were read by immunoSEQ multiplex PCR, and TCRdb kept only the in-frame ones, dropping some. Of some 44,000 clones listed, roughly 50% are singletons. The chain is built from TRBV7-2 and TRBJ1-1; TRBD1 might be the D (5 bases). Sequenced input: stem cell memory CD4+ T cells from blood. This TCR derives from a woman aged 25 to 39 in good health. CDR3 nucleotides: TGTGCCAGCAGACCCGACAGAAACGACGCTGAAGCTTTCTTT. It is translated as CASRPDRNDAEAFF.